This T cell receptor beta chain was profiled in a study of cytomegalovirus exposure and HLA in healthy donors. The study's findings and limits: About 87% or about 30% of the time was how often most TCR beta V segments were productive, according to an earlier analysis. Highest at DRB1 and lowest at HLA-C, TCR association rates differed among HLA loci in a later analysis.

Details on this clone: The antigen is not known.

The PCR ran on 60 Vbeta and 13 Jbeta primers. Measured with immunoSEQ multiplex PCR; TCRdb has only the in-frame clones, and not every one. The sample lists about 170,000 clones; 77% were seen once. The CDR3 totals 14 residues. V was pared by 3 bases and J by 4 bases, with 2 bases of the junction left unmatched. Germline CDR1 MNHNS, CDR2 SASEGT. The sample consisted of PBMCs. The chain couples TRBV6-1 to TRBJ1-4; 7 bases are a match to TRBD1. This receptor was obtained from a female donor in good health and CMV-seronegative. CDR3 bases: TGTGCCAGCAGTGAGACAGGGATTAATGAAAAACTGTTTTTT. It specifies CASSETGINEKLFF.